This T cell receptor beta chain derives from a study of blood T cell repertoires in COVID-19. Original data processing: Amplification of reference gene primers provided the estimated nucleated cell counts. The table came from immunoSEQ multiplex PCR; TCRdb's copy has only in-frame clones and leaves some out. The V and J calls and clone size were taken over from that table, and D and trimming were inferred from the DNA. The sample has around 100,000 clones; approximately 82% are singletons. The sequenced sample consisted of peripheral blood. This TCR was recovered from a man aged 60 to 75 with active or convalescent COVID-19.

CDR3 loop: CASSPVGRTGIPYEQYF. The CDR3 DNA sequence: TGTGCCAGCAGCCCAGTCGGCCGTACAGGGATCCCCTACGAGCAGTACTTC. The chain has TRBV11-2 and TRBJ2-7; D possibly corresponds to TRBD1 (6 bases). V was pared by 5 bases and J by 2 bases, with 22 bases between. CDR3 length: 17 residues. Germline V gene lookup returns CDR1 SGHAT and CDR2 FQNNGV.